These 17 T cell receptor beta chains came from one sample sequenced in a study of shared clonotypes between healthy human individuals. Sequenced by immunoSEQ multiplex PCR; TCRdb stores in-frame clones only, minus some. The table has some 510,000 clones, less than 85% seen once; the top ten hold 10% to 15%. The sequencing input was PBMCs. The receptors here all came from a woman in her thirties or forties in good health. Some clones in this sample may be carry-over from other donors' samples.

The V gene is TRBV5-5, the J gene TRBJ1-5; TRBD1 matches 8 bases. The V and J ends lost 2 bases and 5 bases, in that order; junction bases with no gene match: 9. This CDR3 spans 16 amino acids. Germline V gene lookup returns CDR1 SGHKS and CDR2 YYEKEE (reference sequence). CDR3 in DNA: TGTGCCAGCAGCTTCGCTCCAGGGGGCGGGTATCAGCCCCAGCATTTT. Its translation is CASSFAPGGGYQPQHF.

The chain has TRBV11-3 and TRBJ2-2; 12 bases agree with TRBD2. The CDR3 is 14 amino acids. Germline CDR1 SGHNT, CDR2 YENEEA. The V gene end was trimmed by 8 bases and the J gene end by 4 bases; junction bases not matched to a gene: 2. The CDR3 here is CASQLAGGTGELFF. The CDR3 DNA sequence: TGTGCCAGCCAACTAGCGGGAGGCACCGGGGAGCTGTTTTTT.

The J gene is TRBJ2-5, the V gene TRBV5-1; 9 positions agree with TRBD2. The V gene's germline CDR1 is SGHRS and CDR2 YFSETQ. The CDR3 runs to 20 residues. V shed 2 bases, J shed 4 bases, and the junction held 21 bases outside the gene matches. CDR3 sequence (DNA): TGCGCCAGCAGCTTTAATTACCGGGGCGGGAGGGCCCCTCAAGGAGAGACCCAGTACTTC. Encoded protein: CASSFNYRGGRAPQGETQYF.

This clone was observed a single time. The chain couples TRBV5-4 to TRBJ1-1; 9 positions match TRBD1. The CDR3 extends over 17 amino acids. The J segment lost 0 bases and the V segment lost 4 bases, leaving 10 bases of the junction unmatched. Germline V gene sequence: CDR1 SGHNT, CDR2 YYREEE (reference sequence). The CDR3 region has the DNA TGTGCCAGCAGCCACACACCGGGACAGGGACTGAACACTGAAGCTTTCTTT. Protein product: CASSHTPGQGLNTEAFF. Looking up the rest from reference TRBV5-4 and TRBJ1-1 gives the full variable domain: ETGVTQSPTHLIKTRGQQVTLRCSSQSGHNTVSWYQQALGQGPQFIFQYYREEENGRGNFPPRFSGLQFPNYSSELNVNALELDDSALYLCASSHTPGQGLNTEAFFGQGTRLTVV.

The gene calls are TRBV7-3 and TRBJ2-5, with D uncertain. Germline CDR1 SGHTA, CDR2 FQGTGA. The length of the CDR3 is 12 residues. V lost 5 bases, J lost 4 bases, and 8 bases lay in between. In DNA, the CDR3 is TGTGCCAGCAGCCAGATTGGAGAGACCCAGTACTTC. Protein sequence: CASSQIGETQYF.

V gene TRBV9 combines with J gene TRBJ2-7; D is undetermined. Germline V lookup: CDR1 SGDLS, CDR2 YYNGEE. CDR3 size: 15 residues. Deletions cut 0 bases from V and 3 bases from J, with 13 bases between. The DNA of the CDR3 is TGTGCCAGCAGCGTAGCTGGAGACGGATACTACGAGCAGTACTTC. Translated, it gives CASSVAGDGYYEQYF.

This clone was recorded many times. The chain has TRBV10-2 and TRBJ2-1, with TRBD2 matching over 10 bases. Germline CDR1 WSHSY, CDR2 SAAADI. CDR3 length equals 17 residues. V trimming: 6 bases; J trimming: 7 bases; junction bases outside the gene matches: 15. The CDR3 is CASSLLLAGPKGNEQFF. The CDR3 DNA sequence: TGCGCCAGCAGCCTTCTACTAGCGGGACCCAAGGGGAATGAGCAGTTCTTC.

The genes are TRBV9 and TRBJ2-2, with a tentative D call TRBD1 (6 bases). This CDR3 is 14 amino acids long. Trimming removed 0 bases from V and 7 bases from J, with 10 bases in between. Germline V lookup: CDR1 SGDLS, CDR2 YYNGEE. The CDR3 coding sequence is TGTGCCAGCAGCGTAGGGACAGTTGGCGGGGAGCTGTTTTTT. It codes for CASSVGTVGGELFF.

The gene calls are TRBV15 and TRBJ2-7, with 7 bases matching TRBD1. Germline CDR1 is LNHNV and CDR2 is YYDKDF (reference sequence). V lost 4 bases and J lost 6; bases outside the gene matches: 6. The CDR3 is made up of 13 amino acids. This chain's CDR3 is CATSNEGAAEQYF. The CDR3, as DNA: TGTGCCACCAGCAACGAGGGGGCCGCCGAGCAGTACTTC. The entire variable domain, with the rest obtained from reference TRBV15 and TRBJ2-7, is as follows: DAMVIQNPRYQVTQFGKPVTLSCSQTLNHNVMYWYQQKSSQAPKLLFHYYDKDFNNEADTPDNFQSRRPNTSFCFLDIRSPGLGDTAMYLCATSNEGAAEQYFGPGTRLTVT.

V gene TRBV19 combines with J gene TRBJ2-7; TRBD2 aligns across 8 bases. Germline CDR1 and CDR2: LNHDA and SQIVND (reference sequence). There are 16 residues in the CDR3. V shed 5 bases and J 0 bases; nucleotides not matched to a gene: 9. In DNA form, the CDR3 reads TGTGCCAGTAGTTTAGCGGGAAGGCTGGGCTCCTACGAGCAGTACTTC. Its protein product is CASSLAGRLGSYEQYF.

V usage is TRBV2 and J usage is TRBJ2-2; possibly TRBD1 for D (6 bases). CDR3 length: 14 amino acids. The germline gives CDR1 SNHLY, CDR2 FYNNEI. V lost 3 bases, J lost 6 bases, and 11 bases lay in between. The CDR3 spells CASSDRAGAGELFF. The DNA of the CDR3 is TGTGCCAGCAGTGACAGGGCAGGGGCCGGGGAGCTGTTTTTT. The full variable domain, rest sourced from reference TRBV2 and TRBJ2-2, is EPEVTQTPSHQVTQMGQEVILRCVPISNHLYFYWYRQILGQKVEFLVSFYNNEISEKSEIFDDQFSVERPDGSNFTLKIRSTKLEDSAMYFCASSDRAGAGELFFGEGSRLTVL.

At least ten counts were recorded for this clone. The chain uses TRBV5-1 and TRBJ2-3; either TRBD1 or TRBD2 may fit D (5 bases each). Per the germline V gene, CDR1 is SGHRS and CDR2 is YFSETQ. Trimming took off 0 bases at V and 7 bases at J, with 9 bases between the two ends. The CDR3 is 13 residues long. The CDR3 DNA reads TGCGCCAGCAGCTTGGACAGGAGGTATACGCAGTATTTT. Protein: CASSLDRRYTQYF.

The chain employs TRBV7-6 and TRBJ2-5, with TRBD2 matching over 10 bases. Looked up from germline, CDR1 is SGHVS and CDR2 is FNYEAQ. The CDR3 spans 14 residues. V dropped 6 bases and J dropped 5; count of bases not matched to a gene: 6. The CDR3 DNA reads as TGTGCCAGCAGTCCTAGCGGGAGTTACGAGACCCAGTACTTC. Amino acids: CASSPSGSYETQYF.

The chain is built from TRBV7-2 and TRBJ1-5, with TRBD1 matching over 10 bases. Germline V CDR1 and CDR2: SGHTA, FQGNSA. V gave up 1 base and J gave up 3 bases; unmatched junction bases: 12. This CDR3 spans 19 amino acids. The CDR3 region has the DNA TGTGCCAGCAGCTTAGGCCGCGACAGGGGGCGCGGGGACAATCAGCCCCAGCATTTT. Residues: CASSLGRDRGRGDNQPQHF.

The CDR3 DNA is TGTGCCAGCAGGGATACTAGCACTCCGAACAATGAGCAGTTCTTC. Its protein product is CASRDTSTPNNEQFF. This chain joins TRBV2 and TRBJ2-1; D possibly corresponds to TRBD2 (6 bases). The CDR3 contains 15 residues. Germline V lookup: CDR1 SNHLY, CDR2 FYNNEI. V lost 6 bases and J lost 5, with 17 bases in between. The whole variable domain, filled in from reference TRBV2 and TRBJ2-1, reads EPEVTQTPSHQVTQMGQEVILRCVPISNHLYFYWYRQILGQKVEFLVSFYNNEISEKSEIFDDQFSVERPDGSNFTLKIRSTKLEDSAMYFCASRDTSTPNNEQFFGPGTRLTVL.

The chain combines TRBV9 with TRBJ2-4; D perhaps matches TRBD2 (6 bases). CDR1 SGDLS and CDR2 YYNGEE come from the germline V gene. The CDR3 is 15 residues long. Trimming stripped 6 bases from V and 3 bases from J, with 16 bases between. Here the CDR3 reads CASNPAVGSKNIQYF. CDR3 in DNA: TGTGCCAGCAACCCCGCCGTCGGGAGCAAAAACATTCAGTACTTC.

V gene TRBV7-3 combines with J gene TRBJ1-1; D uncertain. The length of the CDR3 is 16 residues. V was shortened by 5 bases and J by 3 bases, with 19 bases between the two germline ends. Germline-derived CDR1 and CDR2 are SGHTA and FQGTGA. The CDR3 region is CASSLNPLSGHTEAFF. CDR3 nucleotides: TGTGCCAGCAGCCTTAACCCCCTTTCTGGGCACACTGAAGCTTTCTTT.